The text below deals with one T cell receptor (beta chain). Its matching antigen is unknown. The record originates from a study of cytomegalovirus exposure and HLA in healthy donors. Study-level results: Apart from CMV serostatus, no immune exposure information was available. Most CMV-associated TCR beta chains were later found to appear HLA-restricted.

60 Vbeta and 13 Jbeta primers were used in PCR. Sequenced by immunoSEQ multiplex PCR; TCRdb stores in-frame clones only, minus some. The data hold about 100,000 clones, with 75% observed a single time. The sample taken for sequencing was PBMCs. The sequence derives from a man in his fifties in good health and CMV-seronegative.

This chain's CDR3 is CASRRQGITEAFF. The CDR3 nucleotides read TGTGCCAGCAGGCGGCAGGGAATCACTGAAGCTTTCTTT. The rearrangement uses TRBV2 and TRBJ1-1; perhaps TRBD1 as D (5 bases). The CDR3 loop spans 13 amino acids. V was shortened by 6 bases and J by 4 bases, with 12 bases between the two germline ends. Germline V gene data show CDR1 as SNHLY and CDR2 as FYNNEI.